The TCR beta chain described here comes from a study of T cell responses to AZD1222 COVID-19 vaccine. General observations from the study: The study sampled repertoires only after the peak T cell response.

Details on this clone: As yet, its antigen is unknown.

Data came from immunoSEQ multiplex PCR; TCRdb stores just in-frame clones and leaves some out. Of over 95,000 clones listed, about 89% are singletons. This CDR3 has 15 residues. Looked up from germline, CDR1 is KGHSH and CDR2 is LQKENI. Losses at the gene ends were 3 bases for V and 2 bases for J; bases not matched to a gene: 6. This sequence originates from an adult in good health. Sequencing used peripheral blood, obtained on day 0 of AZD1222 vaccination. The chain uses TRBV18 and TRBJ1-1, with 7 nucleotides matching TRBD1. The DNA for the CDR3 is TGTGCCAGCTCACCCCCTGGGACAGCCAACACTGAAGCTTTCTTT. Translated: CASSPPGTANTEAFF.